These 20 T cell receptor beta chains were sequenced from one sample in a study of a mutant IDH1 vaccine in newly diagnosed glioma. These receptors' targets are unknown. Clones were sequenced by immunoSEQ multiplex PCR, and TCRdb holds only the in-frame ones, with some missing. The sample yields some 36,000 clones, roughly 79% seen once. As to time point: week 5, during vaccination. Doses of 300 ug of mutant IDH1 20-mer peptide were given with topical imiquimod. The sample was PBMCs, taken from a glioma patient whose treatment included an IDH1 peptide vaccine. These receptors all stem from a man aged 45 to 65 with glioma.

This clone was recorded only once. V gene TRBV4-3 combines with J gene TRBJ1-2; D is uncertain. The V gene lost 4 bases and the J gene lost 5 bases, with 17 bases spanning the gap. Germline-derived CDR1 and CDR2 are LGHNA and YSLEER. CDR3 length: 15 residues. For the CDR3, the DNA is TGCGCCAGCAGCCCCCAAGCCCTAGGAGAGTATGGCTACACCTTC. This sequence encodes CASSPQALGEYGYTF.

On this clone: Compared with germline, one end of the junction differs, possibly owing to a read error. This chain uses TRBV29-1 with TRBJ2-7; D perhaps matches TRBD2 (5 bases). CDR1 is SQVTM and CDR2 is ANQGSEA in the germline V gene. CDR3 length: 12 amino acids. Here the CDR3 DNA reads TGCAGCGCTGAAGGGTCCCCCAGCGGGCAGTACTTC. Protein sequence: CSAEGSPSGQYF.

This chain joins TRBV15 and TRBJ2-7, with D perhaps assigned TRBD1 or TRBD2 (5 bases each). CDR1 is LNHNV and CDR2 is YYDKDF in the germline V gene (reference sequence). CDR3 length: 15 residues. The V and J ends lost 4 bases and 0 bases respectively, with 13 bases between them. CDR3 bases: TGTGCCACCAGCAAAAGGGGAGTTAGCTCCTACGAGCAGTACTTC. Residues: CATSKRGVSSYEQYF.

CDR3 sequence (DNA): TGCGCCAGCAGCCCACCTAGCGGACAAATCGGGGAGCTGTTTTTT. It is translated as CASSPPSGQIGELFF. The chain combines TRBV5-1 with TRBJ2-2; 7 nucleotides agree with TRBD2. V gave up 4 bases and J gave up 7 bases; unmatched junction bases: 10. The CDR3 has 15 amino acids. Germline CDR1 SGHRS, CDR2 YFSETQ.

The rearrangement links TRBV29-1 to TRBJ2-3; possibly TRBD1 for D (7 bases). V lost 8 bases and J 4 bases, leaving 13 bases between the germline ends. The CDR3 sequence is 12 residues long. CDR1 is SQVTM and CDR2 is ANQGSEA in the germline V gene. The CDR3 sequence: CSTGGGPDTQYF. CDR3 DNA: TGCAGCACTGGAGGGGGCCCAGATACGCAGTATTTT.

The chain combines TRBV11-2 with TRBJ1-2; perhaps TRBD1 as D (5 bases). The V and J ends lost 3 bases and 4 bases respectively, with 15 bases between them. The CDR3 runs to 15 residues. The V gene's germline CDR1 is SGHAT and CDR2 FQNNGV. Here the CDR3 reads CASSFRARGPYGYTF. CDR3 in DNA: TGTGCCAGCAGCTTTAGGGCCCGGGGACCCTATGGCTACACCTTC. Based on the CDR3 plus reference TRBV11-2 and TRBJ1-2, the full variable domain is EAGVAQSPRYKIIEKRQSVAFWCNPISGHATLYWYQQILGQGPKLLIQFQNNGVVDDSQLPKDRFSAERLKGVDSTLKIQPAKLEDSAVYLCASSFRARGPYGYTFGSGTRLTVV.

By sample fraction, this clone is medium-sized. V and J are TRBV27 and TRBJ2-3; D remains ambiguous. The CDR3 runs 16 residues. The ends were cut back, 8 bases at V and 0 bases at J, with 18 bases in the middle. Germline assignment: CDR1 MNHEY and CDR2 SMNVEV (reference sequence). Written as DNA, the CDR3 is TGTGCCAGCGGACGTTCACGCTACCTTAGCACAGATACGCAGTATTTT. Amino acid sequence: CASGRSRYLSTDTQYF.

The chain recombines TRBV30 with TRBJ1-1, with unresolved D. Germline V CDR1 and CDR2: GTSNPN, SVGIG (reference sequence). This CDR3 is 13 amino acids long. Trimming removed 7 bases at V and 4 bases at J, with 16 bases between. The CDR3 sequence is CASTQLEATEAFF. As DNA, the CDR3 is TGTGCCTCCACCCAATTGGAGGCCACTGAAGCTTTCTTT.

This chain links TRBV13 with TRBJ2-3; tentatively, D is TRBD1 or TRBD2 (5 bases each). CDR3 length equals 16 residues. The V gene's germline CDR1 is PRHDT and CDR2 FYEKMQ (reference sequence). V was trimmed by 1 base and J by 2 bases, leaving 13 bases between them. This CDR3 is CASSLAARGATDTQYF. CDR3 DNA: TGTGCCAGCAGCTTAGCAGCGAGAGGGGCCACAGATACGCAGTATTTT.

This clone was detected only once. The CDR3 is CASSRTGVAYEQYF. CDR3 DNA: TGTGCCAGCAGCCGGACAGGGGTTGCCTACGAGCAGTACTTC. The chain couples TRBV11-3 to TRBJ2-7, with TRBD1 matching over 9 bases. The CDR3 totals 14 residues. Germline V CDR1 and CDR2: SGHNT, YENEEA. Trimming cost V 5 bases and J 2 bases; bases outside gene matches: 4.

In the case of this clone: At one end the junction does not follow the germline gene, possibly because of a read error. V usage is TRBV7-8 and J usage is TRBJ2-2, with a weak D call TRBD1 (6 bases). The CDR3 is 14 amino acids. The germline CDR1 and CDR2 sequences are SGHVS and FQNEAQ. The DNA of the CDR3 is TGTGCCAGCACCTTAGGGGGTTACAGCGGGGAGCTGTTTTTT. Protein: CASTLGGYSGELFF. The full variable domain, completed using reference TRBV7-8 and TRBJ2-2, is GAGVSQSPRYKVAKRGQDVALRCDPISGHVSLFWYQQALGQGPEFLTYFQNEAQLDKSGLPSDRFFAERPEGSVSTLKIQRTQQEDSAVYLCASTLGGYSGELFFGEGSRLTVL.

The chain has TRBV7-2 and TRBJ2-7; D might be TRBD1 or TRBD2, each matching 6 bases. This CDR3 spans 13 amino acids. The germline V gene has CDR1 SGHTA and CDR2 FQGNSA. The V gene lost 7 bases and the J gene lost 6 bases, with 16 bases spanning the gap. The CDR3, as DNA: TGTGCCAGCACGCTCCCGGGGGCTCTCGAGCAGTACTTC. Translated, it gives CASTLPGALEQYF. The full variable domain, rest sourced from reference TRBV7-2 and TRBJ2-7, is GAGVSQSPSNKVTEKGKDVELRCDPISGHTALYWYRQSLGQGLEFLIYFQGNSAPDKSGLPSDRFSAERTGGSVSTLTIQRTQQEDSAVYLCASTLPGALEQYFGPGTRLTVT.

The CDR3 loop is CASSSRDRALYGYTF. DNA of the CDR3: TGTGCCAGCAGCTCCCGGGACAGAGCTCTTTATGGCTACACCTTC. J is TRBJ1-2 and V is TRBV5-6; 7 bases agree with TRBD1. CDR1 is SGHDT, CDR2 YYEEEE, per germline. Trimming at V came to 3 bases and at J to 5 bases, leaving 10 bases not matched to a gene. This CDR3 spans 15 amino acids.

The chain has TRBV30 and TRBJ1-1; D is uncertain. Trimming cost V 6 bases and J 3 bases, with 26 bases left between them. CDR3 length: 17 residues. Per germline, CDR1 GTSNPN and CDR2 SVGIG (reference sequence). CDR3 DNA: TGTGCCTGCGACCCTCCCGGTGGTTTTGCGCGGGACACTGAAGCTTTCTTT. Protein sequence: CACDPPGGFARDTEAFF.

V usage is TRBV2 and J usage is TRBJ2-5; D is ambiguous. V was pared by 4 bases and J by 7 bases, with 4 bases between. The CDR3 runs 10 residues. Per germline, CDR1 SNHLY and CDR2 FYNNEI. CDR3 nucleotides: TGTGCCAGCAGTGTGGTGACCCAGTACTTC. Translated: CASSVVTQYF.

CDR3 DNA sequence: TGCAGCCACGGGAGGGGTGAGACCCAGTACTTC. As protein: CSHGRGETQYF. The chain carries TRBV29-1 and TRBJ2-5, with TRBD2 identical over 8 bases. The CDR3 length is 11 residues. Trimming at V came to 8 bases and at J to 5 bases, leaving 4 bases not matched to a gene. CDR1 and CDR2 (germline): SQVTM, ANQGSEA.

The J gene is TRBJ2-7, the V gene TRBV6-1; D unclear. The V gene's germline CDR1 is MNHNS and CDR2 SASEGT. The CDR3 consists of 12 residues. The V and J ends lost 2 bases and 2 bases respectively, with 4 bases between them. CDR3 sequence (DNA): TGTGCCAGCAGTGAATCCCCCTACGAGCAGTACTTC. Amino acid sequence: CASSESPYEQYF.

This CDR3 is CASSPGGGFNQPQHF. The CDR3 region has the DNA TGTGCCAGCAGCCCAGGGGGGGGATTCAATCAGCCCCAGCATTTT. The chain carries TRBV9 and TRBJ1-5, with 7 bases fitting TRBD1. Germline CDR1 is SGDLS and CDR2 is YYNGEE. The CDR3 covers 15 residues. Germline trimming cut 4 bases from V and 3 bases from J; bases unmatched to any gene: 7.

The gene calls are TRBV5-1 and TRBJ2-1; D perhaps matches TRBD2 (7 bases). The CDR3 is made up of 17 amino acids. V dropped 4 bases and J dropped 0 bases, with 17 bases sitting between them. Germline assignment: CDR1 SGHRS and CDR2 YFSETQ. CDR3 residues: CASSRGGSGGSYNEQFF. The CDR3 coding sequence is TGCGCCAGCAGCAGGGGGGGTAGCGGAGGCTCCTACAATGAGCAGTTCTTC. Based on the CDR3 plus reference TRBV5-1 and TRBJ2-1, the full variable domain is KAGVTQTPRYLIKTRGQQVTLSCSPISGHRSVSWYQQTPGQGLQFLFEYFSETQRNKGNFPGRFSGRQFSNSRSEMNVSTLELGDSALYLCASSRGGSGGSYNEQFFGPGTRLTVL.

The chain carries TRBV5-1 and TRBJ2-3; D gene ambiguous. The CDR3 runs to 13 residues. V gave up 3 bases and J gave up 1 base, with 6 bases separating them. Germline V gene sequence: CDR1 SGHRS, CDR2 YFSETQ. The CDR3 nucleotides read TGCGCCAGCAGCTCCGATCGCACAGATACGCAGTATTTT. It encodes CASSSDRTDTQYF.